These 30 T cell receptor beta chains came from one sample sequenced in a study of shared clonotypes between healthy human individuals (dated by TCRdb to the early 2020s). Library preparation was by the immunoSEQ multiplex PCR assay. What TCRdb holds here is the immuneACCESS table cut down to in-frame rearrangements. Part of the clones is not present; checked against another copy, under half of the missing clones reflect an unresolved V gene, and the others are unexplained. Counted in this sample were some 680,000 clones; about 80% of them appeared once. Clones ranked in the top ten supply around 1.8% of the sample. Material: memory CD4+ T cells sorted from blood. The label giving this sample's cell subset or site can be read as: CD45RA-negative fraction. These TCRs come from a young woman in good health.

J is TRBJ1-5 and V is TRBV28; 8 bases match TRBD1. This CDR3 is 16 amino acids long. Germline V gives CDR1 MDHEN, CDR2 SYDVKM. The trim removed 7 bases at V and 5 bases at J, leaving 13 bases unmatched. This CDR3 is CASTRTGTSRYQPQHF. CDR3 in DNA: TGTGCCAGCACCAGGACAGGGACCAGCCGATATCAGCCCCAGCATTTT.

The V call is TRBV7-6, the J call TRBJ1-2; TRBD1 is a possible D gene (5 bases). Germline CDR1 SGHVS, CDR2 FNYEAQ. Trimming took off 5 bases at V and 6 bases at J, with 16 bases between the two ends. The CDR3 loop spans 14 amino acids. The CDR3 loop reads CASSRAGGLDGYTF. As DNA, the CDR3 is TGTGCCAGCAGCCGTGCGGGGGGGTTAGATGGCTACACCTTC.

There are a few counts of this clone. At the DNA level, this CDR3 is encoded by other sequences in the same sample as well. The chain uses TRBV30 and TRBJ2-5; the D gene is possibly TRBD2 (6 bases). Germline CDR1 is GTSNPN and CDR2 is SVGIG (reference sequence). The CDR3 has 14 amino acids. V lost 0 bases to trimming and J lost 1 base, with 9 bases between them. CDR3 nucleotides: TGTGCCTGGAGTGTACGGGGGTCCCAAGAGACCCAGTACTTC. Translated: CAWSVRGSQETQYF.

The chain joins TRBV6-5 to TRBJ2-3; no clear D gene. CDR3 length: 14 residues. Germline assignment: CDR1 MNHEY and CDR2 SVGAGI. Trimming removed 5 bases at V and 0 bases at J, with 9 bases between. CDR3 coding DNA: TGTGCCAGCAGTCCCGTTTTTAGCACAGATACGCAGTATTTT. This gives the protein CASSPVFSTDTQYF.

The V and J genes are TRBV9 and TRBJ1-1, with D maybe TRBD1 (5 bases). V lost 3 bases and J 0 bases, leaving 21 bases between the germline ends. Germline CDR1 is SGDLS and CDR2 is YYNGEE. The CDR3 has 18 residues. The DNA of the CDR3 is TGTGCCAGCAGCGCTTATATCCCAGGGATAGGAATGAACACTGAAGCTTTCTTT. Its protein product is CASSAYIPGIGMNTEAFF.

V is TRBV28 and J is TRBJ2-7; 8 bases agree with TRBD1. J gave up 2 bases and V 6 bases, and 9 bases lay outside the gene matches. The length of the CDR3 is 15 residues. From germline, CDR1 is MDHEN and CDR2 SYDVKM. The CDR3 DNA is TGTGCCAGCAGATTACAGGGGGAGAGAACCTACGAGCAGTACTTC. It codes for CASRLQGERTYEQYF.

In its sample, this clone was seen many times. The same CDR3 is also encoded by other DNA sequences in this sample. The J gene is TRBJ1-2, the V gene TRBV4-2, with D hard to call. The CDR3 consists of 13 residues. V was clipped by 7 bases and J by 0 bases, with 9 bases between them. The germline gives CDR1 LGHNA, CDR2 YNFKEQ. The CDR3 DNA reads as TGTGCCAGCACGGACTCCCCTAACTATGGCTACACCTTC. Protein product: CASTDSPNYGYTF.

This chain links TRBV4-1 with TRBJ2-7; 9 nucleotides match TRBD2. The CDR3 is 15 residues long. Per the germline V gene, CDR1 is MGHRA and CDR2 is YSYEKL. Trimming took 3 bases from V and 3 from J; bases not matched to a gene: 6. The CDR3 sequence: CASSHPPSGVYEQYF. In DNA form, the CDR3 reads TGCGCCAGCAGCCACCCCCCTAGCGGGGTCTACGAGCAGTACTTC.

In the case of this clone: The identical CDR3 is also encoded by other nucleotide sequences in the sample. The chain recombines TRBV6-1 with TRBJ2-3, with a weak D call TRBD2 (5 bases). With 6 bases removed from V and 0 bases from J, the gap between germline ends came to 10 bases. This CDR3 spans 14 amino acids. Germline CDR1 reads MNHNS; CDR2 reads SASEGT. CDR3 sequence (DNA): TGTGCCAGCAGGGACCGGACTAGCACAGATACGCAGTATTTT. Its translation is CASRDRTSTDTQYF.

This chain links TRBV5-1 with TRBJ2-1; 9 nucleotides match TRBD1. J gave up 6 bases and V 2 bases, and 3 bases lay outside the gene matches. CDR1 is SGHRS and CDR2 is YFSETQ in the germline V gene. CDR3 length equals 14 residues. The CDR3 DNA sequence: TGCGCCAGCAGCTTACAGGGGGCAATCAATGAGCAGTTCTTC. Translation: CASSLQGAINEQFF.

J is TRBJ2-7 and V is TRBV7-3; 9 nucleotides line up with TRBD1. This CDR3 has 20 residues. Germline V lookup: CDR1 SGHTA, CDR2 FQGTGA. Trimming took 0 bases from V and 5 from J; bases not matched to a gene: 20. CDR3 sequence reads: CASSLTLPGQGRLAVNEQYF. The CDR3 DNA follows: TGTGCCAGCAGCTTAACCTTGCCGGGACAGGGAAGGCTAGCGGTAAACGAGCAGTACTTC.

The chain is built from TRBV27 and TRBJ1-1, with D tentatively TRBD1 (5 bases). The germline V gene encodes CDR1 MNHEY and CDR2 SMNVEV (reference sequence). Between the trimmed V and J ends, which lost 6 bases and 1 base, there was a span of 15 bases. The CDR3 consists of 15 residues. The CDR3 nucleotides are TGTGCCAGCAGCCCCCACAGGTCCCCGAACACTGAAGCTTTCTTT. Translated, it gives CASSPHRSPNTEAFF.

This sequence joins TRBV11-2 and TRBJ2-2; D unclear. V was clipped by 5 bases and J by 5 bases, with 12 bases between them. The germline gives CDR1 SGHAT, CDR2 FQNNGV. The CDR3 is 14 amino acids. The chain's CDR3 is CASSPRAQTGELFF. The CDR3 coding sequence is TGTGCCAGCAGCCCCCGGGCCCAGACCGGGGAGCTGTTTTTT.

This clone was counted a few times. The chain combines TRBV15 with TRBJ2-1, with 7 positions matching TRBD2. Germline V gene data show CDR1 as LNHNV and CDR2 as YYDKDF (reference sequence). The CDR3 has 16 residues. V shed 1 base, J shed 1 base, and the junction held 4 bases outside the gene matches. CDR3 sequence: CATSRGGSRSYNEQFF. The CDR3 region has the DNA TGTGCCACCAGCAGAGGCGGGAGTCGGTCCTACAATGAGCAGTTCTTC.

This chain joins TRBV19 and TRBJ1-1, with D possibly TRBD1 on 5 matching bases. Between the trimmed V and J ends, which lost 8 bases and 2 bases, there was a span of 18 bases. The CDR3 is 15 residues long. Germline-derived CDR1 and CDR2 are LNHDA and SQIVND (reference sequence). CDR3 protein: CASSSGRTFNTEAFF. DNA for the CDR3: TGTGCCAGTTCCTCGGGACGAACTTTTAACACTGAAGCTTTCTTT.

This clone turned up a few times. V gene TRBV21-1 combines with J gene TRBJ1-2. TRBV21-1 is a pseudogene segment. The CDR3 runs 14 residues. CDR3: CASSKKWGDYGYTF. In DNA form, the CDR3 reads TGTGCCAGCAGCAAAAAATGGGGGGACTATGGCTACACCTTC.

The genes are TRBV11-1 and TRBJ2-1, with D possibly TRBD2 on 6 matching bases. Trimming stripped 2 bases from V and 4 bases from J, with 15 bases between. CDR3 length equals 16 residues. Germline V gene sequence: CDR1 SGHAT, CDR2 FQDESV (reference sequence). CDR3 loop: CASSLRWGDRYNEQFF. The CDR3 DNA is TGTGCCAGCAGCTTACGGTGGGGGGATCGGTACAATGAGCAGTTCTTC.

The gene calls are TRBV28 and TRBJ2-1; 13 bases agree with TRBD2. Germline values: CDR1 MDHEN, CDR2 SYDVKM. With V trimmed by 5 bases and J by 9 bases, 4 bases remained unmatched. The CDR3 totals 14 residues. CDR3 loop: CASSGLAGAIEQFF. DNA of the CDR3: TGTGCCAGCAGTGGACTAGCGGGAGCTATTGAGCAGTTCTTC.

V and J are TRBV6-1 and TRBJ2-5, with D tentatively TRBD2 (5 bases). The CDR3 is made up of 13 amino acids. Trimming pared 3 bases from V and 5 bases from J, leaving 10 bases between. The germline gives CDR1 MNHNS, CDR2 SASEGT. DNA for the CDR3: TGTGCCAGCAGTGAGAGGGAGCGCGAGACCCAGTACTTC. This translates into CASSERERETQYF.

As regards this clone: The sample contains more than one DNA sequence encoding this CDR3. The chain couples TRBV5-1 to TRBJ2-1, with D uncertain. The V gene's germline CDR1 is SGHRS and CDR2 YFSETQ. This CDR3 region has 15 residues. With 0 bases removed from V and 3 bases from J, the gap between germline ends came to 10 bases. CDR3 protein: CASSLDVPSYNEQFF. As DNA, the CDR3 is TGCGCCAGCAGCTTGGACGTCCCCAGCTACAATGAGCAGTTCTTC.

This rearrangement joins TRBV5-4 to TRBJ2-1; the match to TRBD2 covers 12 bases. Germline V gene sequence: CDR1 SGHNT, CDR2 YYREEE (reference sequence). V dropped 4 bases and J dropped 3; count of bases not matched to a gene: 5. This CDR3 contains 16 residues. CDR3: CASSQRLAGDYNEQFF. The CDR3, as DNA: TGTGCCAGCAGCCAACGACTAGCGGGGGACTACAATGAGCAGTTCTTC.

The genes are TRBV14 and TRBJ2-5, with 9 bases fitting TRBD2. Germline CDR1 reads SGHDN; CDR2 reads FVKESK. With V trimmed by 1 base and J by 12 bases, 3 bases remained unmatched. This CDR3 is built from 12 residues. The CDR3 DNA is TGTGCCAGCAGCCAAGGTAGCGGGAGAAAGTACTTC. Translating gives CASSQGSGRKYF.

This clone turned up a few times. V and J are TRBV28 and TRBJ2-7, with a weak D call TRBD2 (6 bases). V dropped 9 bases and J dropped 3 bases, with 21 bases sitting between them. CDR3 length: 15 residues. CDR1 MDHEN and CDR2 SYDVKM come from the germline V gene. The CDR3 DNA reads TGTGCCAGTTTCGAAGGCGGGATTGTTATCTACGAGCAGTACTTC. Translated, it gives CASFEGGIVIYEQYF.

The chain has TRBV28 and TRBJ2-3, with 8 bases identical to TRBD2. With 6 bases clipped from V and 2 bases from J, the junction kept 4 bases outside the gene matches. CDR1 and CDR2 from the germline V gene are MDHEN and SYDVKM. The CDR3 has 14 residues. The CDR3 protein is CASRTSGATDTQYF. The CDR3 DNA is TGTGCCAGCAGAACTAGCGGTGCCACAGATACGCAGTATTTT.

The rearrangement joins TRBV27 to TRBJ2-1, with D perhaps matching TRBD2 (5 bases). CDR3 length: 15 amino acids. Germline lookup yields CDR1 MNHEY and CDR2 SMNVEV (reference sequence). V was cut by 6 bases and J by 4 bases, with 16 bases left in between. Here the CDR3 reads CASSAGLPSYNEQFF. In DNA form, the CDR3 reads TGTGCCAGCAGCGCCGGACTGCCCTCTTACAATGAGCAGTTCTTC.

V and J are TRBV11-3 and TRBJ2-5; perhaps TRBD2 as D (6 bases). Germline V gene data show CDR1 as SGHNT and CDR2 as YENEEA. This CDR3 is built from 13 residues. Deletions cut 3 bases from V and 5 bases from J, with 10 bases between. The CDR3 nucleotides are TGTGCCAGCAGCTTCGGGAGCGGGGAGACCCAGTACTTC. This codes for CASSFGSGETQYF.

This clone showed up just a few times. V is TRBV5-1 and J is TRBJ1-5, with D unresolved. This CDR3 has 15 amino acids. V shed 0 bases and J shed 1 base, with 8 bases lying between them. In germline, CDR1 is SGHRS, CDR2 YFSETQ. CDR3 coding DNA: TGCGCCAGCAGCTTGGATTTTGGGAGCAATCAGCCCCAGCATTTT. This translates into CASSLDFGSNQPQHF.

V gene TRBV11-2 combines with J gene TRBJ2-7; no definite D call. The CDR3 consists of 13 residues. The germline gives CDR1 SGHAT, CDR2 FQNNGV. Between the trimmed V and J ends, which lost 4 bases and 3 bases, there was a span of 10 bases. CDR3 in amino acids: CASSSQLGYEQYF. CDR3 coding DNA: TGTGCCAGCAGCTCCCAACTTGGCTACGAGCAGTACTTC. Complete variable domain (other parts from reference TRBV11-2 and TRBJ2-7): EAGVAQSPRYKIIEKRQSVAFWCNPISGHATLYWYQQILGQGPKLLIQFQNNGVVDDSQLPKDRFSAERLKGVDSTLKIQPAKLEDSAVYLCASSSQLGYEQYFGPGTRLTVT.

DNA for the CDR3: TGTGCCAGCAGCTGGGGAAGGACTAGCGGCGGGTACGAGCAGTACTTC. Protein: CASSWGRTSGGYEQYF. The V gene is TRBV11-2, the J gene TRBJ2-7; 10 positions match TRBD2. Germline-derived CDR1 and CDR2 are SGHAT and FQNNGV. This CDR3 comprises 16 residues. Trimming removed 4 bases from V and 4 bases from J; junction bases left unmatched: 10. Filled out from reference TRBV11-2 and TRBJ2-7, the complete variable domain reads EAGVAQSPRYKIIEKRQSVAFWCNPISGHATLYWYQQILGQGPKLLIQFQNNGVVDDSQLPKDRFSAERLKGVDSTLKIQPAKLEDSAVYLCASSWGRTSGGYEQYFGPGTRLTVT.

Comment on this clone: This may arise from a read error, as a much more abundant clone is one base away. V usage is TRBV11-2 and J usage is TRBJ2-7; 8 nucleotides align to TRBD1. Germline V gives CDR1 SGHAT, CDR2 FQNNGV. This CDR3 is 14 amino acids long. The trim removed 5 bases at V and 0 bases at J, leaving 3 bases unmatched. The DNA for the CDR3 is TGTGCCAGCAGCGCACAGGGGGACTCCTACGAGCAGTACTTC. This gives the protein CASSAQGDSYEQYF.